These T cell receptor beta chains were read from a single sample in a study of T cells in Graves' hyperthyroidism and ophthalmopathy. Using its own MiXCR run on the multiplex PCR reads, TCRdb lists one record per CDR3 protein. The sample holds around 480,000 distinct CDR3 sequences, roughly 14% seen once. The sequenced sample consisted of blood. The source of these receptors is a woman younger than 30 with Graves' hyperthyroidism. Both conserved end residues are part of each CDR3. A D gene is named only where the DNA matches it firmly. Clone size, where shown, is once, few, many, or a class for clones that have expanded.

many	TRBJ2-7	TRBV2	NA	TGTGCCAGCAGTGAATTGGGACTCCTGCTGCACGAGCAGTACTTC	CASSELGLLLHEQYF
many	TRBJ1-4	TRBV11-1	TRBD1	TGTGCCAGCAGCGTTACCCCGACAGGGGCTGAAAAACTGTTTTTT	CASSVTPTGAEKLFF
many	TRBJ2-7	TRBV3-1	NA	TGTGCCAGCAGCGGGCCGTTGGGGGCGACCTACGAGCAGTACTTC	CASSGPLGATYEQYF
many	TRBJ1-6	TRBV11-2	TRBD1	TGTGCCAGCAGCTTAGACCGGGACAGGGTTTCACCCCTCCACTTT	CASSLDRDRVSPLHF
once	TRBJ2-3	TRBV2	NA	TGTGCCAGCAGGAGAAGGGCAGGGGAGGTAGATACGCAGTATTTT	CASRRRAGEVDTQYF
few	TRBJ1-5	TRBV24-1	TRBD1	TGTGCCACCAGTGATTTGGTGGGACAGGTTGCAAGTAATCAGCCCCAGCATTTT	CATSDLVGQVASNQPQHF
NA	TRBJ2-3	TRBV7-9	NA	TGTGCCAGCCGAAGACTAGGAGGAGATACGCAGTATTTT	CASRRLGGDTQYF
NA	TRBJ2-4	TRBV28	NA	TGTGCCAGCAGTTTAGGGGGACACAGAAACATTCAGTACTTC	CASSLGGHRNIQYF
many	TRBJ2-5	TRBV9	NA	TGTGCCAGCAGCGTAGCTTCGACTCAAGAGACCCAGTACTTC	CASSVASTQETQYF
many	TRBJ1-2	TRBV19	NA	TGTGCCAGTAGAACAACCCACACCGGGGGCGCGTATGGCTACACCTTC	CASRTTHTGGAYGYTF
NA	TRBJ2-3	TRBV12-3/TRBV12-4	TRBD2	TGTGCCAGCAGTTTTAGGCCGGGACTAGCGGGAGGGGAAGATACGCAGTATTTT	CASSFRPGLAGGEDTQYF
once	TRBJ1-1	TRBV3-1	TRBD1	TGTGCCAGCAGCTATAGGACAGGGAATGAAGCTTTCTTT	CASSYRTGNEAFF
many	TRBJ1-1	TRBV28	NA	TGTGCCAGCATTCGACCCCAGGGGTCCACTGAAGCTTTCTTT	CASIRPQGSTEAFF
few	TRBJ2-1	TRBV7-2	TRBD2	TGTGCCAGCAGCTCCCCATCTCTAGCGGGAGTCATGTATAAGCAGTTCTTC	CASSSPSLAGVMYKQFF
many	TRBJ1-2	TRBV10-3	NA	TGTGCGGCGGGGGGCAACTATGGCTACACCTTC	CAAGGNYGYTF
NA	TRBJ1-5	TRBV7-2	NA	TGTGCCAGCAGCTCACCGGACAGTCATCAGCCCCAGCATTTT	CASSSPDSHQPQHF
many	TRBJ2-7	TRBV10-3	TRBD1	TGTGCCATCAGTGAGATTCCGGGACAGGGAATTTACGAGCAGTACTTC	CAISEIPGQGIYEQYF
many	TRBJ1-5	TRBV3-1	NA	TGTGCCAGCAGCCATTTAGACCAGCCCCAGCATTTT	CASSHLDQPQHF
few	TRBJ2-1	TRBV20-1	TRBD2	TGCAGTGCTAGAGACCCCAGCGGGAGGGACGACACCCTTCAGTTCTTC	CSARDPSGRDDTLQFF
many	TRBJ2-2	TRBV2	TRBD1	TGTGCCAGCAGCGCGGACAGGGGTTGGACCGGGGAGCTGTTTTTT	CASSADRGWTGELFF
NA	TRBJ1-5	TRBV20-1	NA	TGCAGTGCTAGACAGTTCAACACAGGGAGGGGTCAGCCCCAGCATTTT	CSARQFNTGRGQPQHF
NA	TRBJ2-7	TRBV11-3	TRBD1	TGTGCCAGCAGCTGGCCGGGACAGGGGTTCTACGAGCAGTACTTC	CASSWPGQGFYEQYF
many	TRBJ2-2	TRBV28	TRBD2	TGTGCCAGCAGTTTCGTTCGGGGGGAATACACCGGGGAGCTGTTTTTT	CASSFVRGEYTGELFF
NA	TRBJ2-3	TRBV5-1	TRBD2	TGCGCCAGCAGCTTAGAGGGACTAGCGGGAGGGCCGGTCACAGATACGCAGTATTTT	CASSLEGLAGGPVTDTQYF
many	TRBJ1-6	TRBV12-3/TRBV12-4	NA	TGTGCCAGCAGTTTAGTCAGGGAATCACCCCTCCACTTT	CASSLVRESPLHF
many	TRBJ1-1	TRBV7-2	NA	TGTGCCAGCAGCTTAAACAGGGACGAGGAGGCTTTCTTT	CASSLNRDEEAFF
NA	TRBJ2-2	TRBV7-6	NA	TGTGCCAGCATCCTCAAGGTGTCCGACGGCGGGGAGCTGTTTTTT	CASILKVSDGGELFF
many	TRBJ2-2	TRBV6-2/TRBV6-3	TRBD2	TGTGCCAGCCTGGAGGCTTGGGGCCGGCGGGAGAACCGCGCCGGGGAGCTGTTTTTT	CASLEAWGRRENRAGELFF
many	TRBJ2-7	TRBV7-3	TRBD1	TGTGCCAGCAGCCTCACAGGGGGGACCTACGAGCAGTACTTC	CASSLTGGTYEQYF
few	TRBJ1-5	TRBV19	NA	TGTGCCACCTCCGTAAACCAGGAACGCAATCAGCCCCAGCATTTT	CATSVNQERNQPQHF
many	TRBJ2-3	TRBV30	TRBD2	TGTGCCTGGAGTGTGGGACTAGCGGGCGACACAGATACGCAGTATTTT	CAWSVGLAGDTDTQYF
many	TRBJ2-1	TRBV10-3	TRBD2	TGTGCCATCAGGCCCGCGGGAGGGTCCTACAATGAGCAGTTCTTC	CAIRPAGGSYNEQFF
many	TRBJ2-7	TRBV29-1	NA	TGCAGCGCCCGCCGGGAGACCTACGAGCAGTACTTC	CSARRETYEQYF
many	TRBJ2-6	TRBV12-3/TRBV12-4	TRBD1	TGTGCCAGCAGTGATACAGGGGGCGCTGGGGCCAACGTCCTGACTTTC	CASSDTGGAGANVLTF
NA	TRBJ2-2	TRBV28	NA	TGTGCCAGCAGCCCCCTAGTCCCCTCGGGGGACACCGGGGAGCTGTTTTTT	CASSPLVPSGDTGELFF
many	TRBJ1-2	TRBV2	NA	TGTGCCAGCAGTGGTTCTGCCAGAGCTAACTATGGCTACACCTTC	CASSGSARANYGYTF
many	TRBJ1-2	TRBV30	NA	TGTGCCTGGAGTGTAATGGGACCGAGCTATGGCTACACCTTC	CAWSVMGPSYGYTF
few	TRBJ1-3	TRBV5-4	NA	TGTGCCAGCAGCGCGGAGCCGACCTCTGGAAACACCATATATTTT	CASSAEPTSGNTIYF
NA	TRBJ2-7	TRBV20-1	TRBD1	TGCAGTGCTAGAGCGCCCGGACAGGGAAGGCACGAGCAGTACTTC	CSARAPGQGRHEQYF
many	TRBJ1-5	TRBV20-1	NA	TGCAGTGTTGCCGGGGCTAGTCAGCCCCAGCATTTT	CSVAGASQPQHF
few	TRBJ1-1	TRBV5-1	TRBD1	TGCGCCAGCAGCGGGGAACAGGGGGAGGTGGCTTTCTTT	CASSGEQGEVAFF
many	TRBJ2-7	TRBV12-3/TRBV12-4	NA	TGTGCCACTGCTCTGGGGATCTCCTACGAGCAGTACTTC	CATALGISYEQYF
many	TRBJ1-1	TRBV7-9	NA	TGTGCCAGCCCCAGGCTATCGGGGCCCTTAAACACTGAAGCTTTCTTT	CASPRLSGPLNTEAFF
many	TRBJ2-1	TRBV30	NA	TGTGCCTCCCGAGCGGCATGGAGCTCCTACAATGAGCAGTTCTTC	CASRAAWSSYNEQFF
many	TRBJ2-3	TRBV7-8	NA	TGTGCCAGCAGCTTATTGACCACAGATACGCAGTATTTT	CASSLLTTDTQYF
many	TRBJ1-4	TRBV7-6	NA	TGTGCCAGCAGCTTAGGGGCGGGGGCAGGTGAAAAACTGTTTTTT	CASSLGAGAGEKLFF
many	TRBJ2-1	TRBV10-3	NA	TGTGCCATCAGTGCGGGCGCGGGGCCCTACAATGAGCAGTTCTTC	CAISAGAGPYNEQFF
few	TRBJ1-1	TRBV19	NA	TGTGCCAGTAGTATAGCGGAGGGGGTCACTGAAGCTTTCTTT	CASSIAEGVTEAFF
many	TRBJ1-5	TRBV27	NA	TGTGCCAGCAGGGGTCGGGGGCAGGGGACTCAGCCCCAGCATTTT	CASRGRGQGTQPQHF
many	TRBJ2-1	TRBV5-1	TRBD2	TGCGCCAGCAGCTTCCACTACCCTCCGGGACTACTTTACAATGAGCAGTTCTTC	CASSFHYPPGLLYNEQFF
few	TRBJ2-2	TRBV11-3	TRBD2	TGTGCCAGCAGCTTAGAAGGACTAGCGGATGGGGAGCTGTTTTTT	CASSLEGLADGELFF
few	TRBJ1-5	TRBV18	NA	TGTGCCAGCTCACTCCGGACGGAATCCGATAGCAATCAGCCCCAGCATTTT	CASSLRTESDSNQPQHF
NA	TRBJ2-5	TRBV24-1	NA	TGTGCCACCAGCGGCCCCGGACGGACCCAGTACTTC	CATSGPGRTQYF
NA	TRBJ1-2	TRBV3-1	NA	TGTGCCAGCAGCCAAGGTTCGGGGAACTATGGCTACACCTTC	CASSQGSGNYGYTF